Sequencing of this TCR beta chain was carried out in a study of cytotoxic CD8 clonotypes in ibrutinib-treated CLL. Study-wide context: For this cohort, patients were 10 to 11 relapsed/refractory and some 15 treatment-naive, while under 18 were IGHV unmutated. Once patients had received a median around 12 months of treatment, range 6 to 36, response samples were obtained. The study's findings and limits: Clonality (at baseline) was higher than in age-matched healthy donors and tracked circulating CD8+ T-cell counts. Once treatment began, public clonotypes, which were uncommon, contracted or stayed stable.

Trimming stripped 0 bases from V and 14 bases from J, with 14 bases between. From germline, CDR1 is SNHLY and CDR2 FYNNEI. CDR3 length: 14 amino acids. Regarding this clone: What it binds is unknown.

Clones were sequenced by immunoSEQ multiplex PCR, and TCRdb holds only the in-frame ones, with some missing. Of about 30,000 clones in the sample, approximately 54% were seen once. This TCR was sampled from a human donor with chronic lymphocytic leukemia. This chain links TRBV2 with TRBJ1-6; D remains unclear. The input for sequencing was PBMCs, taken before ibrutinib treatment. CDR3 sequence (DNA): TGTGCCAGCAGTGAAGCGCATTCTGTGGGAACCCTCCACTTT. Translated: CASSEAHSVGTLHF. The variable domain in full, completed from reference TRBV2 and TRBJ1-6, reads EPEVTQTPSHQVTQMGQEVILRCVPISNHLYFYWYRQILGQKVEFLVSFYNNEISEKSEIFDDQFSVERPDGSNFTLKIRSTKLEDSAMYFCASSEAHSVGTLHFGNGTRLTVT.